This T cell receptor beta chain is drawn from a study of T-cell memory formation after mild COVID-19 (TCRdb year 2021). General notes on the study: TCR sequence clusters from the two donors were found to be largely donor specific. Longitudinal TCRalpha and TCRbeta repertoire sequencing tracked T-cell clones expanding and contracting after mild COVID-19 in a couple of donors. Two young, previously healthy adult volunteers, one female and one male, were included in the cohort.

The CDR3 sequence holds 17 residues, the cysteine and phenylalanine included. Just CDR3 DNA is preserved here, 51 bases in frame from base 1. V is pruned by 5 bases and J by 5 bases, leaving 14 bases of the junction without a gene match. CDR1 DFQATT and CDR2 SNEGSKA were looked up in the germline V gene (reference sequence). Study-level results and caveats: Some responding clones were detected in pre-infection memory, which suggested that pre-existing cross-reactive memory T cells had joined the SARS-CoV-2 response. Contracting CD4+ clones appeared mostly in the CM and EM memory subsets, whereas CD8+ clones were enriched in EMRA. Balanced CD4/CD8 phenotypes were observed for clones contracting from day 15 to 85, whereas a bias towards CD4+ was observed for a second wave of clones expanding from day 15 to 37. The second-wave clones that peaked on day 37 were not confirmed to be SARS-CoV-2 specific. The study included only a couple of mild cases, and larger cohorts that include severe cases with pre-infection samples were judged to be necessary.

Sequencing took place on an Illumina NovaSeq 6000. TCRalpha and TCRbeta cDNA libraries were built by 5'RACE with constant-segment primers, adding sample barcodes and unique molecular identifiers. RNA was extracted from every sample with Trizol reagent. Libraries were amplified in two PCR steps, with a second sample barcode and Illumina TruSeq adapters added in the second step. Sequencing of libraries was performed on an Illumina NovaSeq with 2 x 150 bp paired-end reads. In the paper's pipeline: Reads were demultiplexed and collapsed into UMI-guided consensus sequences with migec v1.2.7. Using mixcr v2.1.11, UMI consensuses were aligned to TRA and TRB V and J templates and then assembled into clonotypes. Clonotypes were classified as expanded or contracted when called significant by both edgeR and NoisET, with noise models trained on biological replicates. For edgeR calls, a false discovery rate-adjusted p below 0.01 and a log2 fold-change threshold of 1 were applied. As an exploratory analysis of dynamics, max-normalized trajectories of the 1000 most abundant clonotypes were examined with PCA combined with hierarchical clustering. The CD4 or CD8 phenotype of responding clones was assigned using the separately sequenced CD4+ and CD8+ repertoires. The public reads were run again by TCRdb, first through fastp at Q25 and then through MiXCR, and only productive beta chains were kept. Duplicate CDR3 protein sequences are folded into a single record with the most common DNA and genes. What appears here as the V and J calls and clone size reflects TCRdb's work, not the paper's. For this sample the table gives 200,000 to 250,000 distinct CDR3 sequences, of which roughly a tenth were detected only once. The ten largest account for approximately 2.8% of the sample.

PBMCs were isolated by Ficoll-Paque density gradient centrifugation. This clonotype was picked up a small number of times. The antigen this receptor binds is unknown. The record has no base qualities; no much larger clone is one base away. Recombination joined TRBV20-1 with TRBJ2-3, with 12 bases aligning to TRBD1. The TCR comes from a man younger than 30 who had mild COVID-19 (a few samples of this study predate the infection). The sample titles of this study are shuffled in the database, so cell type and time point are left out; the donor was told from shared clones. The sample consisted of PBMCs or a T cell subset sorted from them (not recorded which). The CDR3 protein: CSAAGLGTGGRRDTQYF. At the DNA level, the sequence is TGCAGTGCTGCAGGTCTCGGGACAGGGGGCCGGAGAGATACGCAGTATTTT.